In its sample, the clone carrying this T cell receptor (beta chain) was seen once. Germline CDR1 is DFQATT and CDR2 is SNEGSKA (reference sequence). There are 13 residues in the CDR3. V shed 3 bases and J 4 bases; nucleotides not matched to a gene: 4. The template for TCR beta VDJ and CDR3 sequence profiling was genomic DNA. MiXCR, run by TCRdb on the reads, gives a single entry per CDR3 protein. In the table there are roughly 170,000 distinct CDR3 sequences, 63% of which are singletons. This sample was taken from a study of CD8+CD57+ T cells in acquired aplastic anemia. Sequencing was carried out using sorted CD4+, CD8+, or CD8+CD57+ T cells (not recorded which) from PBMCs. The V and J genes are TRBV20-1 and TRBJ2-5, with 8 positions matching TRBD2. The TCR sequence derives from a human donor in good health. This CDR3 reads CSASDLAGETQYF. CDR3 nucleotides: TGCAGTGCTAGTGATCTAGCGGGAGAGACCCAGTACTTC.